This entry lists 15 T cell receptor beta chains sequenced from one sample in a study of T-cell memory formation after mild COVID-19. One entry per CDR3 protein, called by TCRdb with MiXCR from the 5' RACE reads. The data contain some 280,000 distinct CDR3 sequences, about 17% of them singletons. The sample taken for sequencing was PBMCs or a T cell subset sorted from them (not recorded which). All receptors derive from a man in his late teens or twenties who had mild COVID-19 (a few samples of this study predate the infection). Cell type and time point are not known.

The chain joins TRBV29-1 to TRBJ2-5, with D unclear. V lost 4 bases, J lost 4 bases, and 10 bases lay in between. There are 12 residues in the CDR3. Germline lookup yields CDR1 SQVTM and CDR2 ANQGSEA. The CDR3 coding sequence is TGCAGCGTTGCTGCGATGGGAGAGACCCAGTACTTC. Amino acids: CSVAAMGETQYF.

The V and J genes are TRBV6-2 or TRBV6-3 and TRBJ1-1, with D perhaps matching TRBD1 (5 bases). Per germline, CDR1 MNHEY and CDR2 SVGEGT. Trimming took off 1 base at V and 1 base at J, with 16 bases between the two ends. The CDR3 has 17 amino acids. CDR3 loop: CASSYYIPGGSNTEAFF. DNA of the CDR3: TGTGCCAGCAGTTACTATATCCCGGGGGGGTCGAACACTGAAGCTTTCTTT.

The V gene is TRBV6-1, the J gene TRBJ1-2; the D gene is possibly TRBD1 (6 bases). Between the trimmed V and J ends, which lost 10 bases and 7 bases, there was a span of 22 bases. Germline V gene data show CDR1 as MNHNS and CDR2 as SASEGT. The CDR3 covers 14 residues. The CDR3 DNA sequence: TGTGCCATCGCCACGGGTCGTGGGGGCTTTGGCTACACCTTC. It translates to CAIATGRGGFGYTF.

The chain joins TRBV5-1 to TRBJ2-1; D possibly uses TRBD1 or TRBD2 (6 bases each). Germline-derived CDR1 and CDR2 are SGHRS and YFSETQ. This CDR3 has 19 amino acids. Trimming left V 4 bases short and J 8 bases short, with 31 bases between. The CDR3 DNA is TGCGCCAGCAGCATCCTAGCGTTCGACGTGCGGGTAAGGGGGGATGAGCAGTTCTTC. The encoded protein is CASSILAFDVRVRGDEQFF.

The chain has TRBV4-3 and TRBJ2-5, with 9 bases fitting TRBD1. The CDR3 contains 15 residues. Per the germline V gene, CDR1 is LGHNA and CDR2 is YSLEER. Trimming at V came to 1 base and at J to 0 bases, leaving 0 bases not matched to a gene. CDR3 DNA: TGCGCCAGCAGCCAAGGGACAGGGGACCAAGAGACCCAGTACTTC. Translated: CASSQGTGDQETQYF.

In this sample, this clonotype turned up a few times. The chain is built from TRBV7-6 and TRBJ2-5; D possibly matches TRBD1 or TRBD2 (6 bases each). The CDR3 contains 14 residues. Germline CDR1 reads SGHVS; CDR2 reads FNYEAQ. Trimming pared 5 bases from V and 0 bases from J, leaving 10 bases between. Written as DNA, the CDR3 is TGTGCCAGCAGCGCCCGGGGGCACCAAGAGACCCAGTACTTC. Its protein is CASSARGHQETQYF.

The rearrangement uses TRBV20-1 and TRBJ2-3; the match to TRBD1 covers 8 bases. Germline CDR1 DFQATT, CDR2 SNEGSKA (reference sequence). V shed 3 bases, J shed 10 bases, and the junction held 6 bases outside the gene matches. This CDR3 is built from 12 residues. Written as DNA, the CDR3 is TGCAGTGCTAGGTCAGGACAGGGTGCGCAGTATTTT. It specifies CSARSGQGAQYF.

This clonotype showed up just a few times. V gene TRBV3-1 combines with J gene TRBJ1-3; tentative D call: TRBD1 (6 bases). CDR3 size: 14 residues. Germline CDR1 is LGHDT and CDR2 is YNNKEL (reference sequence). The ends were cut back, 4 bases at V and 3 bases at J, with 10 bases in the middle. CDR3 DNA: TGTGCCAGCAGCCGACAGGCCGGTGGAAACACCATATATTTT. Translating it yields CASSRQAGGNTIYF.

The count of this clonotype is one. V is TRBV16 and J is TRBJ1-1, with a weak D call TRBD1 (6 bases). Trimming left V 4 bases short and J 12 bases short, with 15 bases between. Germline CDR1 and CDR2: KGHSY and FQNENV. The CDR3 loop spans 12 amino acids. The CDR3 nucleotides read TGTGCCAGCAGCCGAATACAGGGAGAAACTTTCTTT. Its protein is CASSRIQGETFF.

V usage is TRBV5-5 and J usage is TRBJ2-2, with D possibly being TRBD2 (5 bases). Germline V gene sequence: CDR1 SGHKS, CDR2 YYEKEE (reference sequence). The CDR3 has 13 amino acids. V was pared by 2 bases and J by 6 bases, with 8 bases between. CDR3 coding DNA: TGTGCCAGCAGCTTCCCGGGGTCCGGGGAGCTGTTTTTT. It is translated as CASSFPGSGELFF.

This clonotype was detected a few times. The chain has TRBV4-1 and TRBJ2-2; D unresolved. The length of the CDR3 is 15 residues. Trimming removed 1 base at V and 1 base at J, with 7 bases between. The germline CDR1 and CDR2 sequences are MGHRA and YSYEKL. The DNA for the CDR3 is TGCGCCAGCAGCCAAGTTAATCAGAACACCGGGGAGCTGTTTTTT. Protein sequence: CASSQVNQNTGELFF.

This clonotype occurred a few times. The chain joins TRBV7-9 to TRBJ1-2, with D unresolved. Germline V gene lookup returns CDR1 SEHNR and CDR2 FQNEAQ (reference sequence). The V end was cut by 5 bases, the J end by 4 bases, with 14 bases between. The CDR3 consists of 14 residues. The CDR3 loop reads CASSLPAVSYGYTF. CDR3 bases: TGTGCCAGCAGCCTCCCAGCGGTATCCTATGGCTACACCTTC.

The chain recombines TRBV20-1 with TRBJ2-7; D is uncertain. The CDR3 has 12 residues. The V gene's germline CDR1 is DFQATT and CDR2 SNEGSKA (reference sequence). The V and J ends lost 3 bases and 1 base respectively, with 7 bases between them. The CDR3 spells CSASGKSYEQYF. DNA of the CDR3: TGCAGTGCTAGTGGCAAATCCTACGAGCAGTACTTC.

This clonotype turned up a few times. The V and J genes are TRBV7-2 and TRBJ2-5; 7 bases agree with TRBD1. The CDR3 runs to 14 residues. Trimming cost V 8 bases and J 4 bases; bases outside gene matches: 10. Germline lookup yields CDR1 SGHTA and CDR2 FQGNSA. CDR3 DNA sequence: TGTGCCAGCGCCACGGGACAGCCCCCAGAGACCCAGTACTTC. This gives the protein CASATGQPPETQYF.

This clonotype was counted a few times. J is TRBJ2-5 and V is TRBV10-3, with D perhaps TRBD2 (7 bases). CDR1 is ENHRY and CDR2 is SYGVKD in the germline V gene. The CDR3 sequence is 15 residues long. V gave up 2 bases and J gave up 2 bases, with 12 bases separating them. The CDR3 region has the DNA TGTGCCATCAGTGAGCAGGGGAGGGAGCAAGAGACCCAGTACTTC. It codes for CAISEQGREQETQYF.